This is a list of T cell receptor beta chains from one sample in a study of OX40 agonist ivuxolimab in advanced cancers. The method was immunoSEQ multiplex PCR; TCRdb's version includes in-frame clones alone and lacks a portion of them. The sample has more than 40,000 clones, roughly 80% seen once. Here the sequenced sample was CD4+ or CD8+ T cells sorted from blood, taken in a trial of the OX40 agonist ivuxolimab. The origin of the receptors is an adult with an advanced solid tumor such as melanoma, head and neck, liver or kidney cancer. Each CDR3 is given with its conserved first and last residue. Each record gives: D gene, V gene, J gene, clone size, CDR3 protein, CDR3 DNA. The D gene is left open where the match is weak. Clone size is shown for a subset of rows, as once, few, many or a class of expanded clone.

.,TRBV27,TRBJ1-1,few,CASSLGGSLTEAFF,TGTGCCAGCAGTTTAGGGGGCAGCCTGACTGAAGCTTTCTTT
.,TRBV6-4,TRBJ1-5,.,CASSFGWNQPQHF,TGTGCCAGCAGTTTCGGGTGGAATCAGCCCCAGCATTTT
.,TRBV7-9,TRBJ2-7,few,CASSPRQSHYEQYF,TGTGCCAGCAGCCCTCGACAGTCACACTACGAGCAGTACTTC
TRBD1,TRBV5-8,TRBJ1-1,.,CASSLAGQGSMNTEAFF,TGTGCCAGCAGCTTGGCGGGACAGGGCTCGATGAACACTGAAGCTTTCTTT
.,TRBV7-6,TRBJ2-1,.,CASSLGLQLFF,TGTGCCAGCAGCTTGGGTTTGCAGTTGTTCTTC
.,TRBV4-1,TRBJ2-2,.,CASSPSSLGAGELFF,TGCGCCAGCAGCCCTTCGAGCCTCGGGGCCGGGGAGCTGTTTTTT
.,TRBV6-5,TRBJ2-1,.,CASSYDPNEQFF,TGTGCCAGCAGTTACGATCCCAATGAGCAGTTCTTC
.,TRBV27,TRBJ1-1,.,CASSLSLIMNTEAFF,TGTGCCAGCAGTTTATCTCTTATTATGAACACTGAAGCTTTCTTT
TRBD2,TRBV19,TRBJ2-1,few,CASSITSGDIVYNEQFF,TGTGCCAGTAGTATCACTAGCGGAGATATTGTCTACAATGAGCAGTTCTTC
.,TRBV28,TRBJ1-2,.,CASDPVGLSYGYTF,TGTGCCAGCGATCCTGTTGGGCTGTCCTATGGCTACACCTTC